One and the same sample provided the 10 T cell receptor beta chains below, sequenced in a study of Graves' ophthalmopathy and Graves' hyperthyroidism (dated by TCRdb to about 2018). Sequencing used an Illumina HiSeq 2000. For repertoire sequencing, the TCR beta CDR3 regions were amplified from RNA transcripts. A first-round RT-PCR used HTBI primers with the Qiagen OneStep RT-PCR kit, followed by a second-round multiplex PCR, size selection and purification. The public reads were reanalyzed by TCRdb: fastp trimming at Q25, MiXCR alignment, in-frame beta chains only. Records with the same CDR3 protein are collapsed into one entry carrying the most frequent genes and DNA. The sample has about 620,000 distinct CDR3 sequences on record, approximately 21% of them singletons. The ten top clones hold around 7% of the sample. What was sequenced was peripheral blood. These receptors were obtained from a woman aged 18-30 years with stable Graves' hyperthyroidism. Some clones in this sample may be carry-over from other donors' samples. Donor details come from another sample of the same person, matched by shared clones.

The V call is TRBV12-3 or TRBV12-4, the J call TRBJ1-2; D gene unclear. Between the trimmed V and J ends, which lost 1 base and 5 bases, there was a span of 8 bases. The CDR3 has 13 residues. Written as DNA, the CDR3 is TGTGCCAGCAGTTTAGTCTCGCGTTATGGCTACACCTTC. It codes for CASSLVSRYGYTF.

The chain has TRBV18 and TRBJ2-2, with D perhaps assigned TRBD1 or TRBD2 (5 bases each). This CDR3 is 17 amino acids long. Trimming removed 0 bases from V and 3 bases from J, with 14 bases in between. Germline CDR1 and CDR2: KGHSH and LQKENI. The CDR3 protein is CASSPPIGGPHTGELFF. DNA of the CDR3: TGTGCCAGCTCACCACCGATTGGGGGACCACACACCGGGGAGCTGTTTTTT.

The J gene is TRBJ1-1, the V gene TRBV30, with D possibly TRBD1 on 6 matching bases. Trimming removed 5 bases at V and 1 base at J, with 11 bases between. This CDR3 contains 13 residues. The germline gives CDR1 GTSNPN, CDR2 SVGIG (reference sequence). The CDR3 DNA sequence: TGTGCCTGGGGCGACAGGAGGAACACTGAAGCTTTCTTT. Translated: CAWGDRRNTEAFF.

In its sample, this clonotype was seen many times. The CDR3 spells CASSSRTGGLREQYF. The CDR3 nucleotides are TGTGCCAGCAGTTCCCGGACAGGGGGCCTCCGGGAGCAGTACTTC. The rearrangement uses TRBV28 and TRBJ2-7, with 11 positions matching TRBD1. There are 15 residues in the CDR3. Germline V gene sequence: CDR1 MDHEN, CDR2 SYDVKM. The trim removed 4 bases at V and 7 bases at J, leaving 9 bases unmatched. Using reference TRBV28 and TRBJ2-7 for the parts outside the CDR3, the full variable domain is DVKVTQSSRYLVKRTGEKVFLECVQDMDHENMFWYRQDPGLGLRLIYFSYDVKMKEKGDIPEGYSVSREKKERFSLILESASTNQTSMYLCASSSRTGGLREQYFGPGTRLTVT.

The J gene is TRBJ2-5, the V gene TRBV20-1, with D possibly TRBD2 on 6 matching bases. V was trimmed by 0 bases and J by 0 bases, leaving 8 bases between them. CDR1 and CDR2 from the germline V gene are DFQATT and SNEGSKA (reference sequence). This CDR3 spans 14 amino acids. CDR3 nucleotide sequence: TGCAGTGCTAGAGATGGAGGGCACCAAGAGACCCAGTACTTC. Protein product: CSARDGGHQETQYF.

V usage is TRBV11-2 and J usage is TRBJ1-6; D possibly corresponds to TRBD1 (5 bases). The CDR3 is made up of 15 amino acids. Germline V CDR1 and CDR2: SGHAT, FQNNGV. The V gene lost 5 bases and the J gene lost 7 bases, with 15 bases spanning the gap. CDR3 DNA sequence: TGTGCCAGCAGCCGACAGTCAACCTCCAATTCACCCCTCCACTTT. This translates into CASSRQSTSNSPLHF.

The chain joins TRBV10-3 to TRBJ2-7; 10 nucleotides match TRBD2. The ends lost 11 bases at V and 5 bases at J; junction bases unmatched: 15. This CDR3 has 15 residues. Germline V gene data show CDR1 as ENHRY and CDR2 as SYGVKD. CDR3 loop: CASTGASGSLNEQYF. The CDR3 DNA is TGTGCCTCCACCGGGGCTAGCGGGAGTTTAAACGAGCAGTACTTC.

The rearrangement joins TRBV30 to TRBJ1-6; no definite D call. V lost 2 bases and J 0 bases, leaving 11 bases between the germline ends. CDR3 length: 16 residues. Germline-derived CDR1 and CDR2 are GTSNPN and SVGIG (reference sequence). The CDR3 region has the DNA TGTGCCTGGAGTCCCCAGCGACGCTCCTATAATTCACCCCTCCACTTT. Its protein product is CAWSPQRRSYNSPLHF.

This clonotype was counted at least ten times. One end of the junction is discordant with germline, which a read error may explain. The CDR3 loop is CATSSGREFYEQYF. In nucleotides, the CDR3 is TGTGCCACCAGTAGCGGGAGGGAGTTTTACGAGCAGTACTTC. This chain uses TRBV6-1 with TRBJ2-7; 11 nucleotides line up with TRBD2. The CDR3 totals 14 residues. Germline CDR1 and CDR2: MNHNS and SASEGT.

This clonotype was observed many times. The J gene is TRBJ2-7, the V gene TRBV11-2, with TRBD1 matching over 8 bases. CDR1 and CDR2 from the germline V gene are SGHAT and FQNNGV. The CDR3 totals 16 residues. After removal of 5 bases from V and 2 bases from J, the junction contained 11 bases not matched to a gene. The CDR3 region is CASSVPLDRVAYEQYF. The CDR3 nucleotides are TGTGCCAGCAGCGTGCCACTGGACAGGGTAGCCTACGAGCAGTACTTC.